The present T cell receptor beta chain was sequenced within a study of shared clonotypes between healthy human individuals. Of note for this clone: One end of the junction varies from germline; a read error may be responsible.

The V gene's germline CDR1 is SSHAT and CDR2 FNYEAQ (reference sequence). The CDR3 is made up of 14 amino acids. Using immunoSEQ multiplex PCR, the repertoire was profiled, and TCRdb retains in-frame clones only, with some absent. The sample lists about a million clones; more than 60% were seen once. This TCR derives from a man between 18 and 29 years old in good health. Sequencing was done on a sample of memory CD4+ T cells sorted from blood. The subset was: CD45RA-negative fraction. This rearrangement joins TRBV7-7 to TRBJ1-3, with D uncertain. This chain's CDR3 is CASSLTHSGNTIYF. The CDR3 region has the DNA TGTGCTAGCAGCTTAACCCACTCTGGAAACACCATATATTTT.